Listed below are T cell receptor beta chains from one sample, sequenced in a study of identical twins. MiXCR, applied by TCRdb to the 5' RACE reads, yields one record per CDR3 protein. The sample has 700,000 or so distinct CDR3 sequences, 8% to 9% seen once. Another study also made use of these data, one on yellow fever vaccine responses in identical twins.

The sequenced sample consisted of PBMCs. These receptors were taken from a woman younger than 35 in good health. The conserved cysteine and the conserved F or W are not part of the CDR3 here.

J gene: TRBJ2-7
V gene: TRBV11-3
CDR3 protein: ASSIGLAGAEQY

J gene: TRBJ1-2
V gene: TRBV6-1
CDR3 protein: ASSDPSLRPGYT

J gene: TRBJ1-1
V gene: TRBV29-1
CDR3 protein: SVVGEDTEAF

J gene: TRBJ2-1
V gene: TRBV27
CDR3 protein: ASCPGTGYNEQF

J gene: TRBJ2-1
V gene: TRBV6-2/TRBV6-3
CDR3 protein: ASATPNSAGGGSYNEQF

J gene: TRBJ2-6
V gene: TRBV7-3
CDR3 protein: ASSSTASGANVLT

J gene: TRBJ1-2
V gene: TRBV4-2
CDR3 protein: ASSQPYKGREDGYT

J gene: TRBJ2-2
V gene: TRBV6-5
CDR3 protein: ASSYSGGAGGELF

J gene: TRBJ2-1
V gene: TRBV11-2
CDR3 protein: ASILGGLADYGSYNEQF

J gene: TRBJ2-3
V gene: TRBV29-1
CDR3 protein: SVETTSGGDTQY

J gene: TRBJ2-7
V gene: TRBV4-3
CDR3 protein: ASSQDGLAGGREQY

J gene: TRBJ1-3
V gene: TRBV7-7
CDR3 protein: ASSLGPGSGNTIY

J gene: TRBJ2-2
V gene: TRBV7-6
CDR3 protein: ASSLATTSGELF

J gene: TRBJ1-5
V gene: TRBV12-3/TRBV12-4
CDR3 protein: ASSFGGTINQPQH

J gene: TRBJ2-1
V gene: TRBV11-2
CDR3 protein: ASSPTNFSGGPPYSYNEQF

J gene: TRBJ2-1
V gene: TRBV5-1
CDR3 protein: ASSSGGGVNEQF

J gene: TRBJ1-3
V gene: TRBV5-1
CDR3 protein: ATPRNGDYGQHSGNTIY

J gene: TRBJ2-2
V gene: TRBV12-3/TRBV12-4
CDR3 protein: ASRIPGLAYTGELF

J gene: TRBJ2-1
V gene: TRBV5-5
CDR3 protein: ASSKTGTSGSSYNEQF

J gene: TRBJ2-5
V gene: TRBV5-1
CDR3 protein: ASRQDMGTETQY

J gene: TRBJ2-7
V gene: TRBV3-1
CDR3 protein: ASSQGLAGEISYEQY

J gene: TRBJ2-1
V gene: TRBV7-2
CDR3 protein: ASTWGNEQF

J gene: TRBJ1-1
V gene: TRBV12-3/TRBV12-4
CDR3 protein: ASSRGPGNTEAF

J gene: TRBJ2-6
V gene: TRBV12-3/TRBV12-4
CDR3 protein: ASSIRDRGSGANVLT

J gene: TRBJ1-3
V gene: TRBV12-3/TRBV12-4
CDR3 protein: ASSLPAGLANTIY

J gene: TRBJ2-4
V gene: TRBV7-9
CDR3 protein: ASSSPIGGDHIQY

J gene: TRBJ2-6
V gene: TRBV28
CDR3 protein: ASSTPGQGSTGANVLT